The clone carrying this TCR beta chain was detected many times. Its antigen is as yet unknown. The data were taken from a study of neurological immune-mediated disorders. Findings and caveats of the study: Grouping of repertoires by phylogeny put those of 18 of 34 multiple sclerosis patients into a single related-CDR3 cluster, a possible signature.

Each CDR3 protein gets one entry after TCRdb re-called the 5' RACE reads with MiXCR. The sample yields fewer than 90,000 distinct CDR3 sequences, roughly 5.5% seen once. The CDR3 is made up of 15 amino acids. Germline CDR1 SGHRS, CDR2 YFSETQ. V was clipped by 4 bases and J by 0 bases; unmatched bases: 5. The material sequenced was PBMCs. This sequence joins TRBV5-1 and TRBJ2-3, with TRBD1 matching over 7 bases. This TCR derives from a man between 18 and 29 years old with multiple sclerosis. This CDR3 is CASSLLGQSTDTQYF. For the CDR3, the DNA is TGCGCCAGCAGCCTGTTGGGACAGAGCACAGATACGCAGTATTTT.